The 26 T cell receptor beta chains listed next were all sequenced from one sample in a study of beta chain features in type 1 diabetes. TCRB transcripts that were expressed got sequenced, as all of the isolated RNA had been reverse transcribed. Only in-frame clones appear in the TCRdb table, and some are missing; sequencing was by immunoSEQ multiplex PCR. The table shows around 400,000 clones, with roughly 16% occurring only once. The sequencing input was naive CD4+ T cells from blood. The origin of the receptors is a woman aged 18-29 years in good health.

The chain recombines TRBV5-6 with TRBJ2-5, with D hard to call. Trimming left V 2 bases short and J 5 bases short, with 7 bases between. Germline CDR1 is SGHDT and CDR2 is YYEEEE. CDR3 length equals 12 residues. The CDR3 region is CASSFSSETQYF. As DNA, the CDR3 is TGTGCCAGCAGCTTCAGTTCCGAGACCCAGTACTTC. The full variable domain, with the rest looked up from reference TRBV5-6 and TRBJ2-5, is DAGVTQSPTHLIKTRGQQVTLRCSPKSGHDTVSWYQQALGQGPQFIFQYYEEEERQRGNFPDRFSGHQFPNYSSELNVNALLLGDSALYLCASSFSSETQYFGPGTRLLVL.

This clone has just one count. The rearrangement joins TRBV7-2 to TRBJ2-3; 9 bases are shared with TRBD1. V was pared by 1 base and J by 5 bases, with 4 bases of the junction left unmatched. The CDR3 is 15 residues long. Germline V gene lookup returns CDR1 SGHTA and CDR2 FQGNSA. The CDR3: CASSLGQGGVDTQYF. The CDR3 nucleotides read TGTGCCAGCAGCTTAGGACAGGGGGGGGTAGATACGCAGTATTTT.

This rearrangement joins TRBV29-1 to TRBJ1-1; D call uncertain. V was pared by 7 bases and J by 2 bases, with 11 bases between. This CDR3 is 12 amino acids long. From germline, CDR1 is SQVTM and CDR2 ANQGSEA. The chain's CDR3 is CSAAESNTEAFF. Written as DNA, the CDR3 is TGCAGCGCCGCTGAGTCTAACACTGAAGCTTTCTTT.

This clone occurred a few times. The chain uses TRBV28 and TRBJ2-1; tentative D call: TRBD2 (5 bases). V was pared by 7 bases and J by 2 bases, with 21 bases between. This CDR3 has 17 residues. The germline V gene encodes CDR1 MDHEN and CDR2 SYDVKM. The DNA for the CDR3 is TGTGCCAGCAACCCAATCGGACCCCCACTAGCCTACAATGAGCAGTTCTTC. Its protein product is CASNPIGPPLAYNEQFF.

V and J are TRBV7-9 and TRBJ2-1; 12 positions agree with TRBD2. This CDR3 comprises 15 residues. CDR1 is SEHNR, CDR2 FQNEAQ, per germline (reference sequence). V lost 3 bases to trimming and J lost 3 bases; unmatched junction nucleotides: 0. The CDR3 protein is CASSLGLAGYNEQFF. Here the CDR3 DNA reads TGTGCCAGCAGCTTGGGACTAGCGGGCTACAATGAGCAGTTCTTC.

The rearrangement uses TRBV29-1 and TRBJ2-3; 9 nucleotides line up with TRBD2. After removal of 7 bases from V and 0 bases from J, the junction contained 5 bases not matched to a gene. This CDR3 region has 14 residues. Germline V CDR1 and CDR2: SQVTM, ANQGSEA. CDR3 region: CSATTSGSTDTQYF. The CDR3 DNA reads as TGCAGCGCCACCACTAGCGGGAGCACAGATACGCAGTATTTT.

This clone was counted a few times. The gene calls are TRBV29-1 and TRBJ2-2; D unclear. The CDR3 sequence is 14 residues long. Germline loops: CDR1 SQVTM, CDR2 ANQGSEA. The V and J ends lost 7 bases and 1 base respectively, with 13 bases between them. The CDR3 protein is CSATRSRNTGELFF. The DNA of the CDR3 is TGCAGCGCTACTCGGAGTCGGAACACCGGGGAGCTGTTTTTT.

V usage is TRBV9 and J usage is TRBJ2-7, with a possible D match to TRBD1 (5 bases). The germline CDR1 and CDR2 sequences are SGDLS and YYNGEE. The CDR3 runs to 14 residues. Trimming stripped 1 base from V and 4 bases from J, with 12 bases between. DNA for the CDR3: TGTGCCAGCAGCGTAAGTCAGGGTAGGTACGAGCAGTACTTC. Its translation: CASSVSQGRYEQYF.

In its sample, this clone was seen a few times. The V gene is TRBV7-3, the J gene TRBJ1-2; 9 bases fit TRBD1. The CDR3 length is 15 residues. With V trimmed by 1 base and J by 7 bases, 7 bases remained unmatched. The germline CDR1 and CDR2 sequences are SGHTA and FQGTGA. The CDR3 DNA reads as TGTGCCAGCAGCTTAAGGGACAGGGATCAGGGTGGCTACACCTTC. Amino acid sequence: CASSLRDRDQGGYTF.

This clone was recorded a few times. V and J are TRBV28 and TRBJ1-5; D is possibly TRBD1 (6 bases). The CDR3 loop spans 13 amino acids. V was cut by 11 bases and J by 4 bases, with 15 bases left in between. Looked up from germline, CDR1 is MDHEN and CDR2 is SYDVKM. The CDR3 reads CAGGQMINQPQHF. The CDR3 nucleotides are TGTGCCGGAGGACAGATGATAAATCAGCCCCAGCATTTT.

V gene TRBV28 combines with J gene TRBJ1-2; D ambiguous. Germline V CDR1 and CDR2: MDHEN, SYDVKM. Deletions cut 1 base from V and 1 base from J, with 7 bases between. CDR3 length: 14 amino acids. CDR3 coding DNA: TGTGCCAGCAGTTTATCTACGGGTAACTATGGCTACACCTTC. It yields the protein CASSLSTGNYGYTF.

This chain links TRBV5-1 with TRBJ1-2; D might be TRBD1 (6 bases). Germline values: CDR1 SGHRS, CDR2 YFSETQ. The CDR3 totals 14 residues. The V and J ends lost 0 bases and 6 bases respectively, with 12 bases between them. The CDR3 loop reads CASSLERGGDGYTF. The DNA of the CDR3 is TGCGCCAGCAGCTTGGAGAGAGGGGGGGATGGCTACACCTTC.

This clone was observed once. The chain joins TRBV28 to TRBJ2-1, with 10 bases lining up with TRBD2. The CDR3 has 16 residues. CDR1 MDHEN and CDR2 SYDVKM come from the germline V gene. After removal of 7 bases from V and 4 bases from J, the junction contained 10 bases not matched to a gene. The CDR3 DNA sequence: TGTGCCAGCACGGCTAGCGGGAGTCCCCCATACAATGAGCAGTTCTTC. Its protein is CASTASGSPPYNEQFF.

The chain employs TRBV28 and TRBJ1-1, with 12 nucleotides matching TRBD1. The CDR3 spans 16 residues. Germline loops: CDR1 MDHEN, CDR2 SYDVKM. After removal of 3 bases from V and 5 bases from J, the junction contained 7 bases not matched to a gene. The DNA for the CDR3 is TGTGCCAGCAGTTTGGCGGGACAGGGGGCGGGGACTGAAGCTTTCTTT. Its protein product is CASSLAGQGAGTEAFF.

CDR3 loop: CASSQYGQGLSEELFF. The CDR3 region has the DNA TGTGCCAGCAGTCAATACGGACAGGGACTCTCGGAGGAACTGTTTTTT. This chain links TRBV27 with TRBJ1-4; 8 bases line up with TRBD1. This CDR3 region has 16 residues. CDR1 is MNHEY, CDR2 SMNVEV, per germline (reference sequence). Germline trimming cut 5 bases from V and 12 bases from J; bases unmatched to any gene: 17.

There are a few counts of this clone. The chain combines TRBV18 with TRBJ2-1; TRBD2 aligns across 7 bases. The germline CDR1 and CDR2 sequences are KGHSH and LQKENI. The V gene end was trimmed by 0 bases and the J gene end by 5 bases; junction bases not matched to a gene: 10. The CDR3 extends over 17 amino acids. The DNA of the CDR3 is TGTGCCAGCTCACCACCTTTGGGAGGGAGGGCCAACAATGAGCAGTTCTTC. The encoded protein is CASSPPLGGRANNEQFF.

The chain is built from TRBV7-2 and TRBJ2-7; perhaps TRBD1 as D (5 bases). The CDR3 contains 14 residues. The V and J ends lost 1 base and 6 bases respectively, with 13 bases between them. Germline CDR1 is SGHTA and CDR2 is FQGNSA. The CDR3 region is CASSLEGWWGEQYF. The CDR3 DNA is TGTGCCAGCAGCTTAGAGGGGTGGTGGGGCGAGCAGTACTTC.

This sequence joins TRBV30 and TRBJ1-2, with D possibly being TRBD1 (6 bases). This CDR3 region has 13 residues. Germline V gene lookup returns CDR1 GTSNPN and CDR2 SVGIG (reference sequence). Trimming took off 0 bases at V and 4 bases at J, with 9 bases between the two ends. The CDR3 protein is CAWSVRGFYGYTF. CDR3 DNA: TGTGCCTGGAGTGTTAGGGGGTTCTATGGCTACACCTTC. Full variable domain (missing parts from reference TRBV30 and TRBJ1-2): SQTIHQWPATLVQPVGSPLSLECTVEGTSNPNLYWYRQAAGRGLQLLFYSVGIGQISSEVPQNLSASRPQDRQFILSSKKLLLSDSGFYLCAWSVRGFYGYTFGSGTRLTVV.

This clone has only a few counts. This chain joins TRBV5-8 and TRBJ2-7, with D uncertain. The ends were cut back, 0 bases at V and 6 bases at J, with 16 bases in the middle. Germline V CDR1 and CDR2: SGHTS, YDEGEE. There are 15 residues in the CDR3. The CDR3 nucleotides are TGTGCCAGCAGCTTGGAGCCAGGCAGATATGGCGAGCAGTACTTC. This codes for CASSLEPGRYGEQYF.

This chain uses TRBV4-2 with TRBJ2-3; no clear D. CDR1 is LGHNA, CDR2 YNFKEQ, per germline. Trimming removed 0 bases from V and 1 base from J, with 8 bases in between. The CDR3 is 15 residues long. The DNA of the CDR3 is TGTGCCAGCAGCCAAGACTTCGTCGGCACAGATACGCAGTATTTT. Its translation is CASSQDFVGTDTQYF.

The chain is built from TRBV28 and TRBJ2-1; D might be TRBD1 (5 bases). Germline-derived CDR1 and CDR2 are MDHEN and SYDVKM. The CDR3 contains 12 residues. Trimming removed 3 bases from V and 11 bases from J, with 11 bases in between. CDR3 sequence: CASSLSQGKQFF. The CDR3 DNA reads TGTGCCAGCAGTTTGTCCCAGGGAAAGCAGTTCTTC.

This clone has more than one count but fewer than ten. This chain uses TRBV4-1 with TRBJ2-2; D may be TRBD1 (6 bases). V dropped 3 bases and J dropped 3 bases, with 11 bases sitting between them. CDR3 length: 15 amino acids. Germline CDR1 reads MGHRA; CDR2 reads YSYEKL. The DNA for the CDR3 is TGCGCCAGCAGCCAGCCCGGGACACACACCGGGGAGCTGTTTTTT. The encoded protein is CASSQPGTHTGELFF.

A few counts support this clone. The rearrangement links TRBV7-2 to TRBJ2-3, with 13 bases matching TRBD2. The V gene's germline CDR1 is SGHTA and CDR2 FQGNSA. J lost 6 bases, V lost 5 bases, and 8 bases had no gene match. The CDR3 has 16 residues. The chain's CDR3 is CASSLTPLAGGDTQYF. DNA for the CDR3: TGTGCCAGCAGCCTCACTCCACTAGCGGGAGGGGATACGCAGTATTTT.

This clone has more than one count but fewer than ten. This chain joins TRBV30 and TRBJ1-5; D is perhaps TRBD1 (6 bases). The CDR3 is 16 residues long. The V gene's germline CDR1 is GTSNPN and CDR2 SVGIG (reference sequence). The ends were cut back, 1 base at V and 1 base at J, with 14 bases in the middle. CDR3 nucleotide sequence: TGTGCCTGGAGTGGGTTTCGTGGACAGAGCAATCAGCCCCAGCATTTT. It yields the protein CAWSGFRGQSNQPQHF.

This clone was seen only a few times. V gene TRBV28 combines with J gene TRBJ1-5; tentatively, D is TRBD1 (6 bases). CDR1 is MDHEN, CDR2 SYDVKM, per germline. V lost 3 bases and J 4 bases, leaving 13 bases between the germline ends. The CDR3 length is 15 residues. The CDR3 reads CASSFIDRLNQPQHF. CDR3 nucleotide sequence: TGTGCCAGCAGTTTCATAGACAGGCTAAATCAGCCCCAGCATTTT.

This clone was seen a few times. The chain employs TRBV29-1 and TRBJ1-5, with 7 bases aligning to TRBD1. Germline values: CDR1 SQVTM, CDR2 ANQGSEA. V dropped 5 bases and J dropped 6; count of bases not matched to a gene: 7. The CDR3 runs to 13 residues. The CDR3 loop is CSVSDRAGQPQHF. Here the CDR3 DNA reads TGCAGCGTTTCTGACAGGGCGGGTCAGCCCCAGCATTTT.